These T cell receptor beta chains were read from a single sample in a study of blood T cell repertoires in COVID-19. The repertoire was sequenced with immunoSEQ multiplex PCR; TCRdb's copy has only in-frame clones and lacks some. The sample yields about 48,000 clones, around four fifths seen once. Sequences were obtained from peripheral blood. The receptors here all came from a man aged 65 to 79 with acute or convalescent COVID-19. Each CDR3 is given with its conserved first and last residue. Fields, in order: clone size, J gene, D gene, V gene, CDR3 DNA, CDR3 protein. The D gene is left open where the match is weak. A clone size is listed for some rows: how often the clone was seen (once, few, many), or a class if it is expanded.

>many|TRBJ2-5|TRBD1|TRBV29-1
TGCAGCGTTGCGGGCTGGGACAGGGGAGAGACCCAGTACTTC
CSVAGWDRGETQYF
>NA|TRBJ1-5|TRBD1|TRBV30
TGTGCCTGGGGTACAGGGGGCGGAGGACAGCCCCAGCATTTT
CAWGTGGGGQPQHF
>NA|TRBJ1-4|NA|TRBV25-1
TGTGCCAGCAGTCTGGGGGGGAATGAAAAACTGTTTTTT
CASSLGGNEKLFF
>NA|TRBJ1-1|NA|TRBV5-1
TGCGCCAGCAGCTTGGCTTTGGGAGTGAACACTGAAGCTTTCTTT
CASSLALGVNTEAFF
>once|TRBJ1-2|NA|TRBV19
TGTGCCAGTGGCGGGACGAACTATGGCTACACCTTC
CASGGTNYGYTF
>NA|TRBJ1-5|NA|TRBV6-5
TGTGCCAGCACCGAGCAGAGGGGCAATCAGCCCCAGCATTTT
CASTEQRGNQPQHF
>NA|TRBJ2-1|TRBD2|TRBV5-1
TGCGCCAGCAGCTTGGTATCTAGCGGGGGGTTCTCCTACAATGAGCAGTTCTTC
CASSLVSSGGFSYNEQFF
>NA|TRBJ1-1|NA|TRBV28
TGTGCCACTTCCGCTGGGGGGTTTGGAACTGAAGCTTTCTTT
CATSAGGFGTEAFF
>NA|TRBJ2-7|NA|TRBV18
TGTGCCAGCTCTACGAGCGGGGCTAGGACAGAGGCGTCCTTC
CASSTSGARTEASF
>NA|TRBJ1-5|NA|TRBV19
TGTGCCAGTAGAGGTTTCGACAGTCAAAATCAGCCCCAGCATTTT
CASRGFDSQNQPQHF
>NA|TRBJ1-5|TRBD1|TRBV13
TGTGCCAGCAGCCGGGACAGGGGGGCAAGCAATCAGCCCCAGCATTTT
CASSRDRGASNQPQHF
>NA|TRBJ2-5|TRBD1|TRBV7-9
TGTGCCAGCAGCCCGGGACAGGGGGGCGAGACCCAGTACTTC
CASSPGQGGETQYF
>NA|TRBJ1-1|NA|TRBV25-1
TGTGCCAGCAGATTCGGCAGGGGAACTGAAGCTTTCTTT
CASRFGRGTEAFF
>NA|TRBJ1-5|NA|TRBV30
TGTGCCTGGGAGAGTGGAATGAGTTCCGGGGTTTTTCAGCCCCAGCATTTT
CAWESGMSSGVFQPQHF
>NA|TRBJ2-7|TRBD2|TRBV5-4
TGTGCCAGCAGCCGGACTAGCGGGAGCTACGAGCAGTACTTC
CASSRTSGSYEQYF
>few|TRBJ2-7|TRBD2|TRBV4-1
TGCGCCAGCAGCCGTAGGACTAGCGGGGGAGGGGCCTTATACGAGCAGTACTTC
CASSRRTSGGGALYEQYF
>NA|TRBJ2-3|NA|TRBV5-6
TGTGCCAGCAGTGTCGAGGACAGATACGCAGTTTTT
CASSVEDRYAVF
>NA|TRBJ2-2|TRBD1|TRBV15
TGTGCCACCAGCAGGTGGACAGGTTTTGGTTCGACCGGGGAGCTGTTTTTT
CATSRWTGFGSTGELFF
>once|TRBJ2-5|NA|TRBV9
TGTGCCAGCAGCAGTACAGGGTTTGGCGAGACCCAGTACTTC
CASSSTGFGETQYF
>NA|TRBJ2-3|NA|TRBV2
TGTGCCTCCGCCGCGGGGAACGGCCCGGGCACAGATACGCAGTATTTT
CASAAGNGPGTDTQYF
>NA|TRBJ1-5|NA|TRBV18
TGTGCCAGCTCACCGCAGGGTGGGGGCAATCAGCCCCAGCATTTT
CASSPQGGGNQPQHF
>NA|TRBJ1-1|TRBD1|TRBV9
TGTGCCAGCAGCCTCCATAGATTTAGAACAGGGGACACTGAAGCTTTCTTT
CASSLHRFRTGDTEAFF